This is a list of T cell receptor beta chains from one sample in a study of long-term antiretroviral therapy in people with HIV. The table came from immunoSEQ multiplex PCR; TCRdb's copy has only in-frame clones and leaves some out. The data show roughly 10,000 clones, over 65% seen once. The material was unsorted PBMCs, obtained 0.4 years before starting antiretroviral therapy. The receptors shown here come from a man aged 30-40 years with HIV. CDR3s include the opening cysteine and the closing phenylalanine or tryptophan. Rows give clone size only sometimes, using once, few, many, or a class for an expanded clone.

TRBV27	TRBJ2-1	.	CASSFSGGPLSYNEQFF
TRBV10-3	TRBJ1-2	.	CAISDIPGYTF
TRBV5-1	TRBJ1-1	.	CASSFGGLGNTEAFF
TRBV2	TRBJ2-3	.	CATKDRGAETDTQYF
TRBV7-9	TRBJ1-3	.	CASSTSRTGTWSSGNTIYF
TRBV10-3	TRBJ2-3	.	CAISDLSSASDTQYF
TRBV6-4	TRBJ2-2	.	CASSDGQDTGELFF
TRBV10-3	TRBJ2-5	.	CAIRGGEETQYF
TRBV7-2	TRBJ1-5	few	CASSSRGPQHF
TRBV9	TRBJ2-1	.	CASSVLWESGNEQFF
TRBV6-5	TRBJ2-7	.	CASSARALSSVEQYF
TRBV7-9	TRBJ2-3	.	CAAGLAGTTDTQYF
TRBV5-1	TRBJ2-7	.	CASSLDRAADEQYF
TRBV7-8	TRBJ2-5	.	CASSLRVAGALQETQYF
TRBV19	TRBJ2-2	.	CASSGTRGRELFF
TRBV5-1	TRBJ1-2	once	CASSFEQHGYTF
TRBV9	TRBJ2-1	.	CASSQGDRVGQFF
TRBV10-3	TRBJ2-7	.	CAISESGRSTYEQYF
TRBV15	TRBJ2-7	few	CATSSGTDEQYF
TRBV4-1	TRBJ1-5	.	CASSQEPPSGSNQPQHF
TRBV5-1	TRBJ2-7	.	CASSLGWGGPSYEQYF
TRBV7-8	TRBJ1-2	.	CASSPRTLPPSGDYGYTF
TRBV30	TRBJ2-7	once	CAWSARGQLSYEQYF
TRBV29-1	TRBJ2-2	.	CSVGTANTGELFF
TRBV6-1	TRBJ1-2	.	CASSEVGSSGGYTF
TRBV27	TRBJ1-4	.	CASSLTANEKLFF
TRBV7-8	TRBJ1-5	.	CASSLSGISNQPQHF
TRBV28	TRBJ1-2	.	CASIPAANYGYTF
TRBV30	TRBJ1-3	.	CAWSRDSGSGNTIYF
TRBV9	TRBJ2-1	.	CASSVGGQGAYNEQFF
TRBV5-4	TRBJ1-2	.	CASSLANRGEGYTF
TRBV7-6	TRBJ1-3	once	CASSTSSGNTIYF
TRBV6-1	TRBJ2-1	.	CASRIYPGQYNEQFF
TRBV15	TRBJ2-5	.	CATSRDGGGLGETQYF
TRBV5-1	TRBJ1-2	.	CASSLVLDYGYTF
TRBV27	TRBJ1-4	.	CASRLGQTGEKLFF
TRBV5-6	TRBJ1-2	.	CASSWDRLNYGYTF
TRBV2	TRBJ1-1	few	CASRTLSGRDEAFF
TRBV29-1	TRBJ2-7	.	CSVELAGGQYEQYF
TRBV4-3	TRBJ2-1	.	CASSQDWTDGHEQFF
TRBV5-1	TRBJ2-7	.	CASSLGEGRIYEQYF